The next 32 T cell receptor beta chains were all read from a single sample in a study of T cells in localized non-small cell lung cancer. The data were produced by immunoSEQ multiplex PCR, yet TCRdb's version contains in-frame clones alone and is incomplete. Of about 8,000 clones listed, about 87% were seen once; the top ten hold about 30%. Sequenced here: peripheral blood, sampled before any cancer treatment. The receptors originated from a male donor at least 60 years old with stage III lung adenocarcinoma.

The chain links TRBV7-3 to TRBJ2-1; 12 nucleotides align to TRBD2. The V and J ends lost 1 base and 10 bases, in that order; junction bases with no gene match: 11. The CDR3 consists of 17 residues. Germline CDR1 is SGHTA and CDR2 is FQGTGA. The CDR3 nucleotides are TGTGCCAGCAGCTTAAATTCCGCTAGCGGGAGGGCCGGAGAGCAGTTCTTC. It is translated as CASSLNSASGRAGEQFF.

This clone was picked up one time. The V gene is TRBV7-2, the J gene TRBJ2-7; 9 positions match TRBD1. The V gene end was trimmed by 1 base and the J gene end by 2 bases; junction bases not matched to a gene: 3. Germline assignment: CDR1 SGHTA and CDR2 FQGNSA. This CDR3 is built from 15 residues. CDR3 region: CASSLVGQGPYEQYF. The CDR3 DNA is TGTGCCAGCAGCTTAGTGGGACAGGGCCCCTACGAGCAGTACTTC. The variable domain in full, completed from reference TRBV7-2 and TRBJ2-7, reads GAGVSQSPSNKVTEKGKDVELRCDPISGHTALYWYRQSLGQGLEFLIYFQGNSAPDKSGLPSDRFSAERTGGSVSTLTIQRTQQEDSAVYLCASSLVGQGPYEQYFGPGTRLTVT.

The rearrangement joins TRBV5-6 to TRBJ1-3; TRBD1 might be the D (5 bases). V dropped 6 bases and J dropped 4 bases, with 17 bases sitting between them. CDR3 length: 15 amino acids. In germline, CDR1 is SGHDT, CDR2 YYEEEE. The CDR3: CASTFGALGGNTIYF. The CDR3 DNA follows: TGTGCCAGCACCTTTGGGGCTTTGGGAGGAAACACCATATATTTT.

This clone appeared a single time. The V and J genes are TRBV6-1 and TRBJ2-2; 8 positions agree with TRBD1. The J segment lost 1 base and the V segment lost 7 bases, leaving 5 bases of the junction unmatched. In germline, CDR1 is MNHNS, CDR2 SASEGT. The CDR3 is 15 amino acids. The CDR3 bases are TGTGCCAGCATGATCGACAGGGGGAACACCGGGGAGCTGTTTTTT. This codes for CASMIDRGNTGELFF.

CDR3 DNA sequence: TGTGCCAGCAGCCGCATACTAGCGGGGGGGGTTGATGAGCAGTTCTTC. Protein product: CASSRILAGGVDEQFF. This sequence joins TRBV9 and TRBJ2-1, with TRBD2 matching over 13 bases. Unmatched junction bases numbered 9, after V lost 4 bases and J lost 8 bases. The CDR3 consists of 16 residues. CDR1 is SGDLS, CDR2 YYNGEE, per germline.

The table lists this clone with a few counts. This chain uses TRBV7-8 with TRBJ2-5; perhaps TRBD2 as D (7 bases). The germline V gene has CDR1 SGHVS and CDR2 FQNEAQ. There are 14 residues in the CDR3. The V end was cut by 5 bases, the J end by 5 bases, with 15 bases between. CDR3 amino acids: CASSLVGGRETQYF. The CDR3 DNA sequence: TGTGCCAGCAGCCTCGTGGGGGGGCGGGAGACCCAGTACTTC.

The chain employs TRBV7-2 and TRBJ2-4, with no clear D. Germline V gene data show CDR1 as SGHTA and CDR2 as FQGNSA. Deletions cut 1 base from V and 2 bases from J, with 6 bases between. This CDR3 region has 14 residues. CDR3 sequence (DNA): TGTGCCAGCAGCTTAGACATAACCAAAAACATTCAGTACTTC. The encoded protein is CASSLDITKNIQYF.

V gene TRBV7-2 combines with J gene TRBJ1-1; D possibly corresponds to TRBD1 (5 bases). The length of the CDR3 is 13 residues. The germline V gene encodes CDR1 SGHTA and CDR2 FQGNSA. The V end was cut by 3 bases, the J end by 5 bases, with 10 bases between. CDR3 DNA: TGTGCCAGCAGCTTTTTAGGGACGACTGAAGCTTTCTTT. This encodes CASSFLGTTEAFF.

The CDR3 protein is CASLGQGALGTEAFF. In nucleotides, the CDR3 is TGCGCCAGTTTGGGACAGGGGGCTTTGGGCACTGAAGCTTTCTTT. V gene TRBV5-1 combines with J gene TRBJ1-1; TRBD1 matches 12 bases. The CDR3 runs 15 residues. The germline V gene encodes CDR1 SGHRS and CDR2 YFSETQ. Trimming removed 8 bases from V and 4 bases from J; junction bases left unmatched: 9. Filled out from reference TRBV5-1 and TRBJ1-1, the complete variable domain reads KAGVTQTPRYLIKTRGQQVTLSCSPISGHRSVSWYQQTPGQGLQFLFEYFSETQRNKGNFPGRFSGRQFSNSRSEMNVSTLELGDSALYLCASLGQGALGTEAFFGQGTRLTVV.

J is TRBJ2-2 and V is TRBV2; TRBD2 agrees at 7 bases. The CDR3 is 17 amino acids. V was pared by 7 bases and J by 1 base, with 12 bases of the junction left unmatched. Germline assignment: CDR1 SNHLY and CDR2 FYNNEI. CDR3 amino acids: CASTQTTSAMNTGELFF. The CDR3 coding sequence is TGTGCCAGCACCCAAACCACTAGCGCCATGAACACCGGGGAGCTGTTTTTT.

This clone showed up just once. This chain uses TRBV10-3 with TRBJ1-2; no reliable D call. This CDR3 has 17 residues. The germline V gene encodes CDR1 ENHRY and CDR2 SYGVKD. Deletions cut 0 bases from V and 6 bases from J, with 20 bases between. The chain's CDR3 is CAISESMRPPSADGYTF. The CDR3 DNA reads TGTGCCATCAGTGAGTCGATGAGGCCCCCGTCGGCGGATGGCTACACCTTC.

This CDR3 is CAWSYPRGRQPQHF. The DNA of the CDR3 is TGTGCCTGGAGTTATCCCCGCGGGAGGCAGCCCCAGCATTTT. The chain links TRBV30 to TRBJ1-5; no reliable D call. Germline CDR1 is GTSNPN and CDR2 is SVGIG (reference sequence). This CDR3 is 14 amino acids long. The V end lost 2 bases, the J end lost 7 bases, and 15 bases lay between the germline ends.

This clone was recorded only once. The chain combines TRBV10-3 with TRBJ2-1; TRBD2 matches at 13 bases. With 4 bases clipped from V and 0 bases from J, the junction kept 3 bases outside the gene matches. The germline V gene encodes CDR1 ENHRY and CDR2 SYGVKD. The CDR3 spans 17 residues. CDR3 in DNA: TGTGCCATCAGTGCGGGACTAGCGGGGAGCTCCTACAATGAGCAGTTCTTC. This codes for CAISAGLAGSSYNEQFF.

This chain joins TRBV2 and TRBJ1-2; D is possibly TRBD1 (5 bases). V lost 8 bases and J lost 9, with 13 bases in between. CDR1 and CDR2 (germline): SNHLY, FYNNEI. This CDR3 comprises 11 residues. CDR3 DNA sequence: TGTGCCAGCCCCATAGGGGTTAGCTACACCTTC. Its protein product is CASPIGVSYTF.

The chain joins TRBV7-9 to TRBJ2-5; 9 bases are a match to TRBD2. This CDR3 comprises 19 residues. CDR1 is SEHNR and CDR2 is FQNEAQ in the germline V gene (reference sequence). V shed 0 bases, J shed 1 base, and the junction held 12 bases outside the gene matches. CDR3 DNA: TGTGCCAGCAGCTTAGCCCCTCGTCCCAGCGGGGGGCCCCAAGAGACCCAGTACTTC. Translated: CASSLAPRPSGGPQETQYF.

The chain combines TRBV5-1 with TRBJ2-1; 13 positions match TRBD2. The germline CDR1 and CDR2 sequences are SGHRS and YFSETQ. With V trimmed by 7 bases and J by 1 base, 2 bases remained unmatched. The CDR3 sequence is 15 residues long. Here the CDR3 DNA reads TGCGCCAGCCGGACTAGCGGGGGATCCTACAATGAGCAGTTCTTC. Translated, it gives CASRTSGGSYNEQFF.

The V and J genes are TRBV5-1 and TRBJ2-3; no clear D gene. Trimming removed 1 base at V and 2 bases at J, with 8 bases between. This CDR3 region has 14 residues. Germline-derived CDR1 and CDR2 are SGHRS and YFSETQ. CDR3 nucleotides: TGCGCCAGCAGCTTGACTTGGTCCACAGATACGCAGTATTTT. Its protein is CASSLTWSTDTQYF. The variable domain in full, with the rest retrieved from reference TRBV5-1 and TRBJ2-3, is KAGVTQTPRYLIKTRGQQVTLSCSPISGHRSVSWYQQTPGQGLQFLFEYFSETQRNKGNFPGRFSGRQFSNSRSEMNVSTLELGDSALYLCASSLTWSTDTQYFGPGTRLTVL.

J is TRBJ1-1 and V is TRBV25-1, with 8 bases that match TRBD1. The CDR3 consists of 13 residues. Germline trimming cut 7 bases from V and 10 bases from J; bases unmatched to any gene: 11. CDR1 and CDR2 (germline): MGHDK, SYGVNS. The CDR3 sequence is CASTQPGQETAFF. The CDR3 nucleotides are TGTGCCAGCACTCAACCGGGACAGGAAACAGCTTTCTTT.

This rearrangement joins TRBV19 to TRBJ1-2, with 9 bases lining up with TRBD1. With 3 bases clipped from V and 8 bases from J, the junction kept 13 bases outside the gene matches. In germline, CDR1 is LNHDA, CDR2 SQIVND (reference sequence). The CDR3 loop spans 16 amino acids. CDR3 region: CASSMGTGRGLGGYTF. The CDR3 DNA follows: TGTGCCAGTAGTATGGGGACAGGGAGAGGTCTTGGCGGCTACACCTTC.

CDR3 loop: CASRLTGETQYF. The CDR3 nucleotides read TGTGCCAGCAGGCTTACTGGGGAGACCCAGTACTTC. V is TRBV6-6 and J is TRBJ2-5; D is undetermined. From germline, CDR1 is MNHNY and CDR2 SVGAGI (reference sequence). This CDR3 contains 12 residues. V gave up 6 bases and J gave up 5 bases, with 10 bases separating them.

This chain joins TRBV4-2 and TRBJ1-5; 10 bases are shared with TRBD1. This CDR3 has 19 amino acids. Germline lookup yields CDR1 LGHNA and CDR2 YNFKEQ. With 3 bases clipped from V and 4 bases from J, the junction kept 15 bases outside the gene matches. This CDR3 is CASSQEMGPGTGVNQPQHF. The DNA of the CDR3 is TGTGCCAGCAGCCAGGAGATGGGGCCCGGGACAGGGGTAAATCAGCCCCAGCATTTT.

This rearrangement joins TRBV27 to TRBJ1-2; TRBD1 matches at 10 bases. CDR1 is MNHEY and CDR2 is SMNVEV in the germline V gene (reference sequence). With V trimmed by 2 bases and J by 4 bases, 4 bases remained unmatched. The CDR3 contains 15 residues. DNA for the CDR3: TGTGCCAGCAGTTTAGGGACAGGGGTTTCCTATGGCTACACCTTC. This encodes CASSLGTGVSYGYTF.

This clone was counted a single time. The chain joins TRBV7-2 to TRBJ2-7; tentative D call: TRBD2 (5 bases). The V gene lost 2 bases and the J gene lost 6 bases, with 17 bases spanning the gap. CDR1 is SGHTA and CDR2 is FQGNSA in the germline V gene. The CDR3 contains 15 residues. CDR3 coding DNA: TGTGCCAGCAGCTTAAGGCCCCTCGGGGTTAGCGAGCAGTACTTC. Protein sequence: CASSLRPLGVSEQYF.

The chain recombines TRBV6-5 with TRBJ2-5; TRBD2 might be the D (5 bases). The ends were cut back, 6 bases at V and 6 bases at J, with 17 bases in the middle. Germline V lookup: CDR1 MNHEY, CDR2 SVGAGI. The CDR3 is 14 amino acids. The CDR3 reads CASSKRREGKTQYF. The DNA for the CDR3 is TGTGCCAGCAGCAAGCGCCGAGAGGGCAAGACCCAGTACTTC.

This rearrangement joins TRBV29-1 to TRBJ2-1; D not certain. There are 16 residues in the CDR3. The germline CDR1 and CDR2 sequences are SQVTM and ANQGSEA. The V gene lost 4 bases and the J gene lost 0 bases, with 16 bases spanning the gap. This CDR3 is CSVVKQVMSSYNEQFF. The CDR3 nucleotides are TGCAGCGTTGTGAAACAAGTAATGAGCTCCTACAATGAGCAGTTCTTC.

This chain uses TRBV7-9 with TRBJ2-2, with D possibly matching TRBD1 (5 bases). The CDR3 has 12 amino acids. CDR1 is SEHNR, CDR2 FQNEAQ, per germline (reference sequence). Trimming stripped 5 bases from V and 4 bases from J, with 5 bases between. The CDR3 region is CASSRGTGELFF. CDR3 bases: TGTGCCAGCAGCAGGGGCACCGGGGAGCTGTTTTTT.

The gene calls are TRBV7-2 and TRBJ1-5; a possible D gene is TRBD1 (5 bases). The ends were cut back, 4 bases at V and 0 bases at J, with 10 bases in the middle. There are 15 residues in the CDR3. Germline assignment: CDR1 SGHTA and CDR2 FQGNSA. The CDR3 DNA sequence: TGTGCCAGCAGCTGGGACGGCGATAGCAATCAGCCCCAGCATTTT. Its protein is CASSWDGDSNQPQHF.

The CDR3 sequence is CAWSPYGQGTEQFF. DNA for the CDR3: TGTGCCTGGAGTCCATACGGACAGGGGACTGAGCAGTTCTTC. The chain has TRBV30 and TRBJ2-1; 9 positions match TRBD1. With V trimmed by 2 bases and J by 9 bases, 8 bases remained unmatched. The CDR3 is 14 amino acids. Germline V gene sequence: CDR1 GTSNPN, CDR2 SVGIG (reference sequence).

The DNA for the CDR3 is TGTGCCAGCAGAATACCGGGACCCAACTATGGCTACACCTTC. It is translated as CASRIPGPNYGYTF. The chain has TRBV2 and TRBJ1-2; the D gene is possibly TRBD1 (5 bases). The CDR3 totals 14 residues. V lost 6 bases and J 2 bases, leaving 13 bases between the germline ends. Germline V gene lookup returns CDR1 SNHLY and CDR2 FYNNEI.

The chain is built from TRBV2 and TRBJ2-7; 11 nucleotides match TRBD2. The CDR3 spans 14 residues. Looked up from germline, CDR1 is SNHLY and CDR2 is FYNNEI. The V gene end was trimmed by 8 bases and the J gene end by 4 bases; junction bases not matched to a gene: 7. The CDR3 protein is CASSQASGGYEQYF. CDR3 DNA sequence: TGTGCCAGCTCACAGGCTAGCGGGGGGTACGAGCAGTACTTC.

The gene calls are TRBV19 and TRBJ2-1, with TRBD2 matching 11 bases. CDR1 is LNHDA, CDR2 SQIVND, per germline (reference sequence). V was clipped by 9 bases and J by 3 bases; unmatched bases: 7. CDR3 length equals 15 residues. Written as DNA, the CDR3 is TGTGCCAGCAATACCGGGACTAGCGGCTACAATGAGCAGTTCTTC. Its protein product is CASNTGTSGYNEQFF.

This chain connects TRBV5-4 to TRBJ1-1, with 8 bases that match TRBD1. The CDR3 sequence is 14 residues long. V lost 5 bases and J lost 4; bases outside the gene matches: 7. Germline CDR1 reads SGHNT; CDR2 reads YYREEE (reference sequence). This chain's CDR3 is CASSWTGRPTEAFF. Written as DNA, the CDR3 is TGTGCCAGCAGTTGGACAGGGAGACCCACTGAAGCTTTCTTT.